This T cell receptor (beta chain) came from a study of blood T cell repertoires in COVID-19. Study at large: Whether acute or convalescent, the COVID-19 samples came from the United States, Italy and Spain. Nucleic acid was either cDNA or gDNA, and it came from T cells, B-cell-depleted T cells, or PBMCs.

Authors' processing steps: Nucleated cell number was recorded as an estimate derived from reference gene primer amplification. Profiled with immunoSEQ multiplex PCR; TCRdb holds only in-frame clones, not every one. The DNA gave D and trimming, while V, J and clone size come from that table. The sample records about 220,000 clones, 85% to 90% being singletons. Those enrolled, adults aged 18 to 89 years, came from 25 or so US areas. Sequences were obtained from PBMCs or T cells enriched from blood (not recorded which). This TCR was sampled from a man between 25 and 39 years old who had been exposed to COVID-19.

The CDR3, as DNA: TGTGCCAGCTCACCGCGAGAGCCGAACACCGGGGAGCTGTTTTTT. It is translated as CASSPREPNTGELFF. V and J are TRBV18 and TRBJ2-2; D is unresolved. Per the germline V gene, CDR1 is KGHSH and CDR2 is LQKENI. V gave up 3 bases and J gave up 0 bases, with 8 bases separating them. There are 15 residues in the CDR3.